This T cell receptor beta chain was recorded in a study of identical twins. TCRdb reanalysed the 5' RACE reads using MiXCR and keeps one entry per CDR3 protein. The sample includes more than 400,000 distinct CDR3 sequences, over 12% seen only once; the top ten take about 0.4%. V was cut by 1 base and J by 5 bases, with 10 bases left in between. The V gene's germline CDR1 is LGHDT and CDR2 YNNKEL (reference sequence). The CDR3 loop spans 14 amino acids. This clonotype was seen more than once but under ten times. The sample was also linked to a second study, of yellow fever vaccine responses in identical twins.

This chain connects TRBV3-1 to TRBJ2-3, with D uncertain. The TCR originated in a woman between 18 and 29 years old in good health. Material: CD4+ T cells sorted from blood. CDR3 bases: TGTGCCAGCAGCCAAGGTTGGGGTCGAGATACGCAGTATTTT. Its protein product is CASSQGWGRDTQYF.